Reported below is one TCR beta chain. Antigen specificity is unknown. This entry belongs to a study of monozygotic twins with inflammatory bowel disease. Study-wide results and caveats: Against healthy co-twins, IBD patients had lower TCRbeta diversity (measured by inverse Simpson).

The CDR3 extends over 15 amino acids. Germline V gene sequence: CDR1 LGHNA, CDR2 YSLEER. Samples each yielded cDNA through eight separate reactions. Molecular identifiers with 6-nucleotide sample barcodes were added during cDNA synthesis via template switching. TCRdb reprocessed the 5' RACE reads and keeps a single row for each CDR3 protein, giving no DNA. Found here are a few hundred thousand distinct CDR3 sequences; the top ten clones hold under 3%. The chain recombines TRBV4-3 with TRBJ2-3; the D gene TCRdb calls, TRBD1, cannot be checked with no DNA. This clonotype originated in a human donor with ulcerative colitis or Crohn's disease, or a healthy co-twin of an affected twin (not recorded which). The sample was blood. CDR3 protein: CASSRDPARGDTQYF.